This TCR beta chain was recovered during a study of T cells in Graves' hyperthyroidism and ophthalmopathy. The CDR3 has 17 residues. Trimming stripped 3 bases from V and 3 bases from J, with 18 bases between. CDR1 is MDHEN, CDR2 SYDVKM, per germline. Only a few counts were recorded for this clonotype. Exclusion followed for patients with uncontrolled infection, other autoimmune disease, pregnancy or lactation. TCR beta CDR3 regions were amplified from RNA. HTBI primers were the set used in a first-round RT-PCR of the TCR CDR3. From the multiplex PCR reads, TCRdb called clonotypes with MiXCR, one entry per CDR3 protein. The table includes about 640,000 distinct CDR3 sequences, under 25% detected once.

This TCR was recovered from a man younger than 45 with Graves' ophthalmopathy. Sequencing used blood. The chain combines TRBV28 with TRBJ2-4; D may match TRBD1 or TRBD2 (5 bases each). The CDR3 DNA reads as TGTGCCAGCAGTTTGGTCTGGTACCGGGACGTCAAAAACATTCAGTACTTC. This sequence encodes CASSLVWYRDVKNIQYF.